This entry describes one T cell receptor beta chain. This sample was included in a study of shared clonotypes between healthy human individuals. Naive CD8 cells comprised CD45RO-negative, CCR7-positively selected cells, excluding terminally differentiated effector memory CD45RA+ cells. Some clones are missing from TCRdb's copy, which holds only in-frame ones; the method was immunoSEQ multiplex PCR. This sample has approximately 2,000,000 clones; just under 95% occur once, and the top ten carry around 1.8%. This sequence was found in a man aged 18 to 35 in good health. Some clones in this sample may be carry-over from other donors' samples. Sequenced material: naive CD8+ T cells from PBMCs.

The CDR3 region is CASRPRVPDTQYF. The CDR3 nucleotides read TGTGCCAGCAGACCCAGGGTCCCAGATACGCAGTATTTT. The chain is built from TRBV27 and TRBJ2-3, with D possibly TRBD1 on 5 matching bases. This CDR3 contains 13 residues. Germline lookup yields CDR1 MNHEY and CDR2 SMNVEV (reference sequence). V lost 6 bases, J lost 4 bases, and 11 bases lay in between.